The next 32 T cell receptor beta chains were all read from a single sample in a study of blood T cell repertoires in COVID-19. Here immunoSEQ multiplex PCR was the method, and the copy in TCRdb shows in-frame clones only, minus some. The sample has under 250,000 clones, approximately 82% seen once. Material for sequencing was peripheral blood. These receptors were collected from a man aged 40-55 years with active or convalescent COVID-19.

The chain is built from TRBV6-6 and TRBJ2-7; tentatively, D is TRBD1 (6 bases). V dropped 5 bases and J dropped 0 bases, with 11 bases sitting between them. The CDR3 contains 14 residues. CDR1 and CDR2 (germline): MNHNY, SVGAGI (reference sequence). This CDR3 reads CASSTQGTSYEQYF. The CDR3 nucleotides read TGTGCCAGCAGTACTCAGGGGACCTCCTACGAGCAGTACTTC.

This clone has a single count. The J gene is TRBJ1-1, the V gene TRBV7-9, with TRBD1 matching 9 bases. This CDR3 is 14 amino acids long. Germline V lookup: CDR1 SEHNR, CDR2 FQNEAQ (reference sequence). J lost 5 bases, V lost 5 bases, and 6 bases had no gene match. The CDR3 nucleotides are TGTGCCAGCAGCCCCCCGGACAGGGGAACTGAAGCTTTCTTT. It specifies CASSPPDRGTEAFF.

The rearrangement joins TRBV5-1 to TRBJ2-1; 7 nucleotides match TRBD2. CDR3 length: 13 amino acids. The V segment lost 2 bases and the J segment 9 bases; nucleotides outside the gene matches: 5. Germline loops: CDR1 SGHRS, CDR2 YFSETQ. The DNA of the CDR3 is TGCGCCAGCAGCTTCGAGGTAGCGGGTGAGCAGTTCTTC. Amino acids: CASSFEVAGEQFF.

The V and J genes are TRBV3-1 (or the pseudogene TRBV3-2) and TRBJ1-2; no firm D call. The CDR3 extends over 12 amino acids. The V and J ends lost 1 base and 8 bases respectively, with 8 bases between them. The V gene's germline CDR1 is LGHDT and CDR2 YNNKEL (reference sequence). The CDR3 DNA reads as TGTGCCAGCAGCCAAGGCTTCAGGGGCTACACCTTC. This codes for CASSQGFRGYTF.

The chain couples TRBV19 to TRBJ1-3; the D gene is possibly TRBD1 (6 bases). V shed 7 bases and J shed 7 bases, with 8 bases lying between them. The CDR3 has 11 residues. From germline, CDR1 is LNHDA and CDR2 SQIVND (reference sequence). This CDR3 reads CASTQGNTIYF. The CDR3 region has the DNA TGTGCCAGTACTCAGGGGAACACCATATATTTT.

V gene TRBV3-1 (or the pseudogene TRBV3-2) combines with J gene TRBJ2-3, with D perhaps matching TRBD2 (6 bases). The V end lost 2 bases, the J end lost 8 bases, and 17 bases lay between the germline ends. The CDR3 consists of 15 residues. Germline V CDR1 and CDR2: LGHDT, YNNKEL (reference sequence). CDR3 in DNA: TGTGCCAGCAGCCAAAGTGGTCTAGCGCAAGGTACGCAGTATTTT. The encoded protein is CASSQSGLAQGTQYF.

The chain uses TRBV6-6 and TRBJ2-3; 11 bases fit TRBD1. The germline CDR1 and CDR2 sequences are MNHNY and SVGAGI (reference sequence). Trimming removed 8 bases from V and 3 bases from J; junction bases left unmatched: 1. The CDR3 has 13 amino acids. In DNA form, the CDR3 reads TGTGCCAGCCGGGACAGGGGGACAGATACGCAGTATTTT. Translating it yields CASRDRGTDTQYF.

The sample holds a few counts of this clone. V and J are TRBV4-2 and TRBJ1-1; D might be TRBD1 (5 bases). The CDR3 is 15 amino acids. Germline V lookup: CDR1 LGHNA, CDR2 YNFKEQ. The V end was cut by 0 bases, the J end by 0 bases, with 8 bases between. CDR3 sequence reads: CASSQDRGLNTEAFF. CDR3 DNA: TGTGCCAGCAGCCAAGATCGGGGGTTGAACACTGAAGCTTTCTTT.

This clone was detected only once. The rearrangement links TRBV19 to TRBJ1-3; maybe TRBD1 (6 bases). The CDR3 length is 13 residues. The V gene lost 5 bases and the J gene lost 8 bases, with 13 bases spanning the gap. The germline gives CDR1 LNHDA, CDR2 SQIVND (reference sequence). This chain's CDR3 is CASSDGTIDTIYF. The CDR3 DNA sequence: TGTGCCAGTAGTGACGGGACAATAGACACCATATATTTT.

The V gene is TRBV5-4, the J gene TRBJ1-6; tentative D call: TRBD1 (6 bases). V was cut by 0 bases and J by 7 bases, with 11 bases left in between. This CDR3 spans 15 amino acids. CDR1 is SGHNT and CDR2 is YYREEE in the germline V gene (reference sequence). CDR3 loop: CASSLEVTGNSPLHF. DNA of the CDR3: TGTGCCAGCAGCTTGGAGGTGACAGGAAATTCACCCCTCCACTTT.

V and J are TRBV30 and TRBJ2-1, with 7 bases matching TRBD2. Germline CDR1 GTSNPN, CDR2 SVGIG (reference sequence). The CDR3 runs to 14 residues. V lost 5 bases to trimming and J lost 3 bases; unmatched junction nucleotides: 7. The CDR3 bases are TGTGCCTGGGCCAGCGGGGTACGCTACAATGAGCAGTTCTTC. As protein: CAWASGVRYNEQFF.

This clone was seen only a few times. The V call is TRBV10-2, the J call TRBJ1-1; no clear D. Germline V gives CDR1 WSHSY, CDR2 SAAADI. This CDR3 has 16 residues. Trimming stripped 4 bases from V and 3 bases from J, with 18 bases between. CDR3 DNA sequence: TGCGCCAGCAGTGGATCTTCACGGGGAAAGGACACTGAAGCTTTCTTT. Translating it yields CASSGSSRGKDTEAFF.

This chain uses TRBV7-2 with TRBJ1-1; possibly TRBD1 for D (6 bases). Germline V lookup: CDR1 SGHTA, CDR2 FQGNSA. V gave up 0 bases and J gave up 8 bases, with 16 bases separating them. This CDR3 comprises 15 residues. Here the CDR3 reads CASSLALGGRREAFF. The CDR3 DNA follows: TGTGCCAGCAGCTTAGCGCTGGGGGGGCGTCGAGAAGCTTTCTTT.

CDR3 bases: TGTGCCACCAGTGAGCCGGGTCGATATGAGCAGTTCTTC. It specifies CATSEPGRYEQFF. The J gene is TRBJ2-1, the V gene TRBV24-1; no definite D call. The CDR3 has 13 amino acids. The germline CDR1 and CDR2 sequences are KGHDR and SFDVKD. Trimming left V 4 bases short and J 8 bases short, with 11 bases between.

The J gene is TRBJ1-6, the V gene TRBV15; maybe TRBD1 (6 bases). The ends were cut back, 4 bases at V and 2 bases at J, with 12 bases in the middle. The germline V gene encodes CDR1 LNHNV and CDR2 YYDKDF (reference sequence). The CDR3 consists of 16 residues. The CDR3 DNA follows: TGTGCCACCAGCAAAATACAGGGTACCTATAATTCACCCCTCCACTTT. This encodes CATSKIQGTYNSPLHF.

V and J are TRBV5-1 and TRBJ2-5, with a tentative D call TRBD2 (5 bases). CDR1 is SGHRS and CDR2 is YFSETQ in the germline V gene. V lost 7 bases, J lost 9 bases, and 19 bases lay in between. This CDR3 is built from 13 residues. CDR3 nucleotides: TGCGCCAGCCGTCCTCAAGGGTGGGGAGCCCAGTACTTC. Translating gives CASRPQGWGAQYF.

There are a few counts of this clone. The rearrangement links TRBV12-5 to TRBJ2-3; D remains ambiguous. Looked up from germline, CDR1 is LGHNT and CDR2 is FRNRAP. CDR3 length equals 13 residues. V lost 5 bases and J lost 3, with 9 bases in between. The CDR3 DNA reads TGTGCTAGTGGTCTAGAAGAGACAGATACGCAGTATTTT. Translation: CASGLEETDTQYF.

The chain's CDR3 is CATSAGGDYTGELFF. DNA for the CDR3: TGTGCCACCAGTGCAGGGGGCGATTACACCGGGGAGCTGTTTTTT. The chain joins TRBV24-1 to TRBJ2-2, with TRBD1 matching over 8 bases. The CDR3 spans 15 residues. The germline CDR1 and CDR2 sequences are KGHDR and SFDVKD. The V segment lost 5 bases and the J segment 3 bases; nucleotides outside the gene matches: 4.

The chain joins TRBV27 to TRBJ1-1, with D hard to call. This CDR3 contains 13 residues. Trimming removed 3 bases at V and 1 base at J, with 6 bases between. Germline V lookup: CDR1 MNHEY, CDR2 SMNVEV (reference sequence). The CDR3 coding sequence is TGTGCCAGCAGTTTCGCAGAGAACACTGAAGCTTTCTTT. Its translation is CASSFAENTEAFF.

This sequence joins TRBV7-2 and TRBJ2-1; 8 bases are shared with TRBD2. Germline V lookup: CDR1 SGHTA, CDR2 FQGNSA. The V segment lost 4 bases and the J segment 9 bases; nucleotides outside the gene matches: 2. The CDR3 sequence is 12 residues long. CDR3 in DNA: TGTGCCAGCAGCTCCCTAGCGGGTGAGCAGTTCTTC. This translates into CASSSLAGEQFF.

This chain links TRBV5-1 with TRBJ2-6, with 8 bases aligning to TRBD1. Trimming at V came to 2 bases and at J to 1 base, leaving 20 bases not matched to a gene. This CDR3 spans 22 amino acids. Looked up from germline, CDR1 is SGHRS and CDR2 is YFSETQ. CDR3 in DNA: TGCGCCAGCAGCTTCCCCCGAAACGGGACAGGTCGGTTCGGGTCTGGGGCCAACGTCCTGACTTTC. It specifies CASSFPRNGTGRFGSGANVLTF.

V usage is TRBV19 and J usage is TRBJ1-6; TRBD1 might be the D (6 bases). CDR1 is LNHDA and CDR2 is SQIVND in the germline V gene (reference sequence). Trimming pared 5 bases from V and 7 bases from J, leaving 15 bases between. The CDR3 consists of 15 residues. The CDR3 region is CASSQGHSKNSPLHF. The DNA for the CDR3 is TGTGCCAGTAGTCAGGGACACTCTAAAAATTCACCCCTCCACTTT.

The chain is built from TRBV7-3 and TRBJ2-2; 7 bases are a match to TRBD2. This CDR3 spans 16 amino acids. J gave up 3 bases and V 2 bases, and 6 bases lay outside the gene matches. CDR1 SGHTA and CDR2 FQGTGA come from the germline V gene. The CDR3 reads CASSLVAGVDTGELFF. CDR3 DNA sequence: TGTGCCAGCAGCTTAGTTGCGGGAGTGGACACCGGGGAGCTGTTTTTT.

CDR3 DNA: TGTGCCAGTATTAGGACAGGGAGCGACGAGCAGTACTTC. Protein: CASIRTGSDEQYF. The gene calls are TRBV2 and TRBJ2-7; 8 nucleotides align to TRBD1. CDR1 is SNHLY, CDR2 FYNNEI, per germline. Trimming cost V 9 bases and J 5 bases; bases outside gene matches: 9. This CDR3 contains 13 residues.

The rearrangement links TRBV7-9 to TRBJ2-5, with 9 nucleotides matching TRBD2. The CDR3 spans 16 residues. The germline V gene encodes CDR1 SEHNR and CDR2 FQNEAQ (reference sequence). With 1 base clipped from V and 5 bases from J, the junction kept 8 bases outside the gene matches. CDR3 in amino acids: CASSLGKAGGAETQYF. DNA of the CDR3: TGTGCCAGCAGCTTAGGAAAGGCGGGAGGGGCTGAGACCCAGTACTTC.

The gene calls are TRBV6-5 and TRBJ2-7, with a possible D match to TRBD1 (5 bases). V lost 0 bases to trimming and J lost 0 bases, with 9 bases between them. There are 15 residues in the CDR3. Per germline, CDR1 MNHEY and CDR2 SVGAGI. The CDR3 region is CASSYSGQSSYEQYF. DNA of the CDR3: TGTGCCAGCAGTTACTCCGGACAAAGCTCCTACGAGCAGTACTTC.

The chain employs TRBV7-3 and TRBJ1-2, with 7 bases lining up with TRBD1. This CDR3 comprises 13 residues. Germline V gene data show CDR1 as SGHTA and CDR2 as FQGTGA. J lost 8 bases, V lost 2 bases, and 5 bases had no gene match. The CDR3 DNA reads TGTGCCAGCAGCTTAGAGGGGGCGGTGGGCTACACCTTC. It specifies CASSLEGAVGYTF.

CDR3 residues: CASSSGPTYEQYF. In DNA, the CDR3 is TGTGCCAGCAGCTCAGGGCCCACTTACGAGCAGTACTTC. The chain combines TRBV7-6 with TRBJ2-7; a possible D gene is TRBD1 (5 bases). This CDR3 has 13 amino acids. Trimming pared 4 bases from V and 4 bases from J, leaving 11 bases between. The germline V gene encodes CDR1 SGHVS and CDR2 FNYEAQ.

The chain uses TRBV6-4 and TRBJ2-1, with 10 bases aligning to TRBD2. The V segment lost 0 bases and the J segment 6 bases; nucleotides outside the gene matches: 8. The CDR3 runs 17 residues. Germline V gene sequence: CDR1 MRHNA, CDR2 SNTAGT. The CDR3: CASSDSQLAGEVNEQFF. The CDR3 bases are TGTGCCAGCAGTGACTCTCAGCTAGCGGGAGAGGTCAATGAGCAGTTCTTC.

V and J are TRBV18 and TRBJ1-2; 8 bases are shared with TRBD1. J was trimmed by 3 bases and V by 6 bases; bases with no gene match: 9. CDR3 size: 15 residues. Germline CDR1 KGHSH, CDR2 LQKENI. The CDR3 sequence is CASSLGGQDDYGYTF. CDR3 nucleotide sequence: TGTGCCAGCTCTCTGGGGGGACAGGATGACTATGGCTACACCTTC.

V is TRBV4-3 and J is TRBJ1-1; D not resolved. The CDR3 is 15 residues long. CDR1 and CDR2 (germline): LGHNA, YSLEER. The germline V and J ends were trimmed by 4 bases and 3 bases, with 15 bases remaining between them. CDR3 sequence reads: CASSPTGSVDTEAFF. The CDR3 DNA reads TGCGCCAGCAGCCCCACCGGGTCTGTGGACACTGAAGCTTTCTTT.

This clone was seen a handful of times. The V and J genes are TRBV7-8 and TRBJ1-1; 10 bases match TRBD1. Per germline, CDR1 SGHVS and CDR2 FQNEAQ. J lost 6 bases, V lost 5 bases, and 3 bases had no gene match. CDR3 length equals 13 residues. The CDR3 spells CASSDGTGAEAFF. The DNA for the CDR3 is TGTGCCAGCAGCGACGGGACAGGGGCTGAAGCTTTCTTT.